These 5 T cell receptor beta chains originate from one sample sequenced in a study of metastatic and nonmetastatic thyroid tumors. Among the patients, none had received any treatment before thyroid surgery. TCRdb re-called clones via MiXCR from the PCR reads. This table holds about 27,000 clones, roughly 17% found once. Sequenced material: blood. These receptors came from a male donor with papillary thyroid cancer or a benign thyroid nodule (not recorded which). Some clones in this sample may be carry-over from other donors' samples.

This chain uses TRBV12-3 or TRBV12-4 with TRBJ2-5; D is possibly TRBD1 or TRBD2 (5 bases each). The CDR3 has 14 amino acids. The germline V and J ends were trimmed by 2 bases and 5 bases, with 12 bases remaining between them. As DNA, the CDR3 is TGTGCCAGCAGTTTAAGGGGCAGGGAGGAGACCCAGTACTTC. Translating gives CASSLRGREETQYF.

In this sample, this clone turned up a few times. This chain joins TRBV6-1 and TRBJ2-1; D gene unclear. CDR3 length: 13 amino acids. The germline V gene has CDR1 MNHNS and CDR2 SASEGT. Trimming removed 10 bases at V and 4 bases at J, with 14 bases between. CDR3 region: CAIRVGNYNEQFF. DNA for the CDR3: TGTGCCATCCGGGTGGGTAATTACAATGAGCAGTTCTTC.

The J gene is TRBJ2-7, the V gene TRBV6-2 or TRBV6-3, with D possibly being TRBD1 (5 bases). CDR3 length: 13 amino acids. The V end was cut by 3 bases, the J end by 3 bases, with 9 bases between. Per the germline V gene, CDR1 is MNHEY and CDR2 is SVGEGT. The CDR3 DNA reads TGTGCCAGCAGTTATGACAGACACTACGAGCAGTACTTC. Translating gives CASSYDRHYEQYF.

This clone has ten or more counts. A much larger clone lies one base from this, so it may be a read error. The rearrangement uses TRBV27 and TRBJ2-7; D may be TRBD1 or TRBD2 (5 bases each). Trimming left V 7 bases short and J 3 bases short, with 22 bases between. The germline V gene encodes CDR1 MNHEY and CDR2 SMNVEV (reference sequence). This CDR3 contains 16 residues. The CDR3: CASMPQNPGRGYEQYF. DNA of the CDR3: TGTGCCAGCATGCCGCAAAACCCGGGACGAGGCTACGAGCAGTACTTC.

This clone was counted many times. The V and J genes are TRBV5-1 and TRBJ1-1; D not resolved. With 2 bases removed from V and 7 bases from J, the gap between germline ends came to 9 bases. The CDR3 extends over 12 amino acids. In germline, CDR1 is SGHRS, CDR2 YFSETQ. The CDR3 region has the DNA TGCGCCAGCAGCTTAAATTACGGTGAAGCTTTCTTT. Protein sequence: CASSLNYGEAFF.